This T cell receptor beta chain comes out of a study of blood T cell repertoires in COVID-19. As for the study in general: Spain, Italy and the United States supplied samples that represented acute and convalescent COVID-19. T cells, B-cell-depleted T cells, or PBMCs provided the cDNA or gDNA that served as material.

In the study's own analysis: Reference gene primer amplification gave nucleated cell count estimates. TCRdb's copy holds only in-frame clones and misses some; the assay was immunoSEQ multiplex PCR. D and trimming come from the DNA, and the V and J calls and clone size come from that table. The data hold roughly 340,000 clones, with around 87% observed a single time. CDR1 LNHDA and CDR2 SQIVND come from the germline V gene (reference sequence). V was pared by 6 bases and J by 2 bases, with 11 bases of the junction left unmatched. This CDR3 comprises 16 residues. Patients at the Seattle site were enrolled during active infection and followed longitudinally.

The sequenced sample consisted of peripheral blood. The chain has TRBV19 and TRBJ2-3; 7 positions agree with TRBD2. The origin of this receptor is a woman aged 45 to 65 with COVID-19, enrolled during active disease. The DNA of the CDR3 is TGTGCCAGTAGGGTCACCGGGACTATCCACACAGATACGCAGTATTTT. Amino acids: CASRVTGTIHTDTQYF.